The TCR beta chain under discussion was sequenced for a study of Ad26.COV2.S vaccination and SARS-CoV-2 variants. The overall study: By the intramuscular route, Ad26.COV2.S was given once, or twice 56 days apart.

This table comes from immunoSEQ multiplex PCR, and its TCRdb copy is limited to in-frame clones, with some not included. The data contain 250,000 to 300,000 clones, more than 75% of them singletons. Regarding treatment: about 20 received Ad26.COV2.S at low or high dose, single or two shots; about 5 received placebo; per-sample allocation not given. The investigators took samples on day 63 after the first vaccine or placebo injection. An Ad26 vector that expressed Wuhan-strain SARS-CoV-2 spike constituted the vaccine. This receptor was taken from a person between 18 and 60 years old who received the Ad26.COV2.S COVID-19 vaccine or a placebo. The source material was peripheral blood, sampled in a trial of Ad26.COV2.S vaccine versus placebo.

The DNA for the CDR3 is TGTGCCAGCAGCCAAGTCGAGATAGGGGGACTAGCGGGACCCACAGATACGCAGTATTTT. Its translation: CASSQVEIGGLAGPTDTQYF. The chain is built from TRBV3-1 (or the pseudogene TRBV3-2) and TRBJ2-3; 13 bases are shared with TRBD2. The junction had 12 bases not matched to a gene; V was cut back by 1 base and J by 2 bases. The CDR3 contains 20 residues. CDR1 is LGHDT and CDR2 is YNNKEL in the germline V gene (reference sequence).